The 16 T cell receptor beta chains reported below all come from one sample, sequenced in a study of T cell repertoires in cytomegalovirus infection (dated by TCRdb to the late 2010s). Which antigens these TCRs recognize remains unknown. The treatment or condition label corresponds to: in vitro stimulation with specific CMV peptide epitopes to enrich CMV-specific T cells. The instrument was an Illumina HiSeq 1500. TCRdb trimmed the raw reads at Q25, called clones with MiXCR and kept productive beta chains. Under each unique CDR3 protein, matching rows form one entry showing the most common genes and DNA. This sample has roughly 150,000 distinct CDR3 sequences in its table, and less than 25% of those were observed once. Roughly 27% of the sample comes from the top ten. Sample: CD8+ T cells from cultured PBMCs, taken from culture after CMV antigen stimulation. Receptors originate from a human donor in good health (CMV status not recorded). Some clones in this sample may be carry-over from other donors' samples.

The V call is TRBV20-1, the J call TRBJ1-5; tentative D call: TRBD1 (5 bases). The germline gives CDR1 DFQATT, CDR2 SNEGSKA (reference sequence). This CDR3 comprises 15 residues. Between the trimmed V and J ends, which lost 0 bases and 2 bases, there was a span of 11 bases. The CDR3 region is CSARDLGGGNQPQHF. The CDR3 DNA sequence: TGCAGTGCTAGAGATCTTGGAGGGGGCAATCAGCCCCAGCATTTT.

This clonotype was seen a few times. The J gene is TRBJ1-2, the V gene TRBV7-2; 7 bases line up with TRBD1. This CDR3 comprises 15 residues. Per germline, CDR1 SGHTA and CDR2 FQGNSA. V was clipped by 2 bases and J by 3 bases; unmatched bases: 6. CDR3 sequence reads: CASSLNSGGHYGYTF. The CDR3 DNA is TGTGCCAGCAGCTTAAATTCAGGGGGGCACTATGGCTACACCTTC.

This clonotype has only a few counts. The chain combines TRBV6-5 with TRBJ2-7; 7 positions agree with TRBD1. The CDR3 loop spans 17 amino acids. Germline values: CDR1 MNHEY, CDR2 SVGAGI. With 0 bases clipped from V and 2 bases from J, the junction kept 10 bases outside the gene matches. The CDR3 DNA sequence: TGTGCCAGCAGTTACTCGAAGGCCAGGGGGAAACCCTACGAGCAGTACTTC. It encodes CASSYSKARGKPYEQYF.

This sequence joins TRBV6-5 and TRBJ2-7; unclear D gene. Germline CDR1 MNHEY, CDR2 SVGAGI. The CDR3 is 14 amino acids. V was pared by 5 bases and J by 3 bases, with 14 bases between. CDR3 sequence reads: CASSRNRAHYEQYF. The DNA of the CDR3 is TGTGCCAGCAGTCGAAACCGGGCCCACTACGAGCAGTACTTC.

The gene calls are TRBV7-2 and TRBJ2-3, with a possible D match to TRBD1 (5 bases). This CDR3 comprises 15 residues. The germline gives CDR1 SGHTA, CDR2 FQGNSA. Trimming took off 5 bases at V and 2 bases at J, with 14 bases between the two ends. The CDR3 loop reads CASSLLYRSTDTQYF. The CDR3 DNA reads TGTGCCAGCAGCCTCCTCTACAGGTCCACAGATACGCAGTATTTT.

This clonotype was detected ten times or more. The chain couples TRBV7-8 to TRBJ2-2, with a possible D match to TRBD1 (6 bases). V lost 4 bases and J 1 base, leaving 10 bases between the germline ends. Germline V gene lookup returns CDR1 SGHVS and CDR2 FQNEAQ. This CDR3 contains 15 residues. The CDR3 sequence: CASSSLTGNTGELFF. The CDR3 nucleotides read TGTGCCAGCAGCTCTCTGACAGGGAACACCGGGGAGCTGTTTTTT.

Here the CDR3 DNA reads TGTGCCAGCAGTTACTCCGCGGACAGGGTCTTGTCCTACGAGCAGTACTTC. Residues: CASSYSADRVLSYEQYF. The chain employs TRBV6-2 or TRBV6-3 and TRBJ2-7; 8 bases line up with TRBD1. The CDR3 has 17 residues. Germline trimming cut 0 bases from V and 1 base from J; bases unmatched to any gene: 8. CDR1 is MNHEY and CDR2 is SVGEGT in the germline V gene.

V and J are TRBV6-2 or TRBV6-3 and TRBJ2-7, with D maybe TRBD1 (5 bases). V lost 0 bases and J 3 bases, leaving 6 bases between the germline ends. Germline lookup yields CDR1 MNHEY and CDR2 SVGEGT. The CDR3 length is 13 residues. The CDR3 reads CASSYSDSYEQYF. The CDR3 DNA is TGTGCCAGCAGTTACTCCGACAGCTACGAGCAGTACTTC.

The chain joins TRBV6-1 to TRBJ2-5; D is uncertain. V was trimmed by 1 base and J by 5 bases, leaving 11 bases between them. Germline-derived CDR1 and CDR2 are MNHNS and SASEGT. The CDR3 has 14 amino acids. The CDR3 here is CASSEVRNVETQYF. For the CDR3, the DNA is TGTGCCAGCAGTGAAGTTCGGAACGTGGAGACCCAGTACTTC.

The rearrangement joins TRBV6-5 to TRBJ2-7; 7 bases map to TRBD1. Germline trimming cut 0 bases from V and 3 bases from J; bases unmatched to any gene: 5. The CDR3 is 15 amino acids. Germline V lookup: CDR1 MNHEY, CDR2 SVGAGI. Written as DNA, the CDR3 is TGTGCCAGCAGTTACTCATACAGGGGTAGCTACGAGCAGTACTTC. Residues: CASSYSYRGSYEQYF.

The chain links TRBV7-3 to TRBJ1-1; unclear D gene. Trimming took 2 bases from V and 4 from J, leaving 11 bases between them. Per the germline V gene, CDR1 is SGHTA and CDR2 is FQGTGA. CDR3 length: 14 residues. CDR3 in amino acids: CASSLRAGPTEAFF. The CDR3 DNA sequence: TGTGCCAGCAGCTTACGGGCCGGCCCCACTGAAGCTTTCTTT.

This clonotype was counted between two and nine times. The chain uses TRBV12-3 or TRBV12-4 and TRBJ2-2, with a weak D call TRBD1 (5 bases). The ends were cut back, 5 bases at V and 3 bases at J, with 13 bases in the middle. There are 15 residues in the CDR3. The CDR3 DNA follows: TGTGCCAGCAGTGACAGAGGCGCCTACACCGGGGAGCTGTTTTTT. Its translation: CASSDRGAYTGELFF.

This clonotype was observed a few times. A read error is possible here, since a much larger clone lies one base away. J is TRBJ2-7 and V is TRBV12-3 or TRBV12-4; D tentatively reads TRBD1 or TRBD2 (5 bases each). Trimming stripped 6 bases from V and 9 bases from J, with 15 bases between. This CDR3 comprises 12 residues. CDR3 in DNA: TGTGCCAGCAGCTCCGGGACGGGGTGGCAGTACTTC. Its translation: CASSSGTGWQYF.

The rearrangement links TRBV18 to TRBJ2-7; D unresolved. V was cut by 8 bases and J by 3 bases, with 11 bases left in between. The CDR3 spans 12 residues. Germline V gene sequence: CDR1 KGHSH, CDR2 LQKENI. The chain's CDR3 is CASHELRYEQYF. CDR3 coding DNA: TGTGCCAGCCACGAGCTGCGCTACGAGCAGTACTTC.

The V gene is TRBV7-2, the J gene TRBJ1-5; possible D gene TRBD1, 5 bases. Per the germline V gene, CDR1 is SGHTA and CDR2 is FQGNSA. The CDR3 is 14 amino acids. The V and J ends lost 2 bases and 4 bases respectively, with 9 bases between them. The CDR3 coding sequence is TGTGCCAGCAGCTTAAATTGGGGGAATCAGCCCCAGCATTTT. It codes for CASSLNWGNQPQHF.

Here the CDR3 DNA reads TGTGCCAGCAGCTTACTGGGGGAACTCGAGCAGTACTTC. Translated, it gives CASSLLGELEQYF. J is TRBJ2-7 and V is TRBV7-2; TRBD1 or TRBD2 may be the D gene (5 bases each). The germline gives CDR1 SGHTA, CDR2 FQGNSA. The germline V and J ends were trimmed by 2 bases and 6 bases, with 11 bases remaining between them. This CDR3 region has 13 residues.